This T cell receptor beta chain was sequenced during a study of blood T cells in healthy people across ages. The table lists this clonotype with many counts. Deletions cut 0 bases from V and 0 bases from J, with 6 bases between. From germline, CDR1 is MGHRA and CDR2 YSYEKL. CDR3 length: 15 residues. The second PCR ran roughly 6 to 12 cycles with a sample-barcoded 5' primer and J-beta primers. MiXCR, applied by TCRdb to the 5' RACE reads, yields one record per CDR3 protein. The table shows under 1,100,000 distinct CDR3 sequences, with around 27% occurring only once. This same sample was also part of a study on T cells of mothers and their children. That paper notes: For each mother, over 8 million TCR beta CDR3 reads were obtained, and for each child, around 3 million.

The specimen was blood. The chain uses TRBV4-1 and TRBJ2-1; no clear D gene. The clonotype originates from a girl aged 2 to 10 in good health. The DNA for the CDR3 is TGCGCCAGCAGCCAAGAACCGTTCTCCTACAATGAGCAGTTCTTC. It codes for CASSQEPFSYNEQFF.